This T cell receptor beta chain was observed in a study of blood T cell repertoires in COVID-19. Study at large: Italy, Spain and the United States were the sources of the convalescent and acute COVID-19 samples.

In terms of age and location, participants ranged from about 18 to 95 years and lived in 24 US areas. Participant reports of clinical history set cohort assignment. Profiled with immunoSEQ multiplex PCR; TCRdb holds only in-frame clones, not every one. The sample contains some 200,000 clones, 80% of which appear only once. This CDR3 has 18 residues. V dropped 2 bases and J dropped 3 bases, with 21 bases sitting between them. Per the germline V gene, CDR1 is SGHKS and CDR2 is YYEKEE (reference sequence). The sequence came from a woman between 40 and 55 years old with acute COVID-19. The chain carries TRBV5-5 and TRBJ1-3, with D perhaps TRBD1 (5 bases). Sequencing used PBMCs or T cells enriched from blood (not recorded which). CDR3 region: CASSFSGTGVRSGNTIYF. DNA of the CDR3: TGTGCCAGCAGCTTTAGCGGGACCGGAGTTCGCAGTGGAAACACCATATATTTT.